This TCR beta chain was captured by sequencing in a study of technical replicates of blood from a handful of donors. Clones were read by immunoSEQ multiplex PCR, and TCRdb kept only the in-frame ones, dropping some. The profile shows around 76,000 clones, around 90% of them singletons. Germline values: CDR1 MNHEY, CDR2 SMNVEV (reference sequence). CDR3 length equals 14 residues. The junction had 6 bases not matched to a gene; V was cut back by 4 bases and J by 3 bases. J is TRBJ2-7 and V is TRBV27; TRBD1 aligns across 7 bases. This TCR was recovered from a human donor in good health. The sample was T cells isolated from PBMCs. CDR3 nucleotide sequence: TGTGCCAGCAGTTCGACAGGGTTAATCTACGAGCAGTACTTC. Translation: CASSSTGLIYEQYF.